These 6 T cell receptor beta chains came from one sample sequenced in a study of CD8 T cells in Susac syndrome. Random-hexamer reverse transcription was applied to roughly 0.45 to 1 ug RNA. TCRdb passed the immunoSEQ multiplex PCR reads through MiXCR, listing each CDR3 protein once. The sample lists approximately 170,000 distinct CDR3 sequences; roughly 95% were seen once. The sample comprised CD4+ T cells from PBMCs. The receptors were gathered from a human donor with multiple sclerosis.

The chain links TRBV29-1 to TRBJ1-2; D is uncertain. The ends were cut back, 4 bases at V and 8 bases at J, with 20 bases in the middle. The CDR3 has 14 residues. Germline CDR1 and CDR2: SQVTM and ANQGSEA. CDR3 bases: TGCAGCGTTGGTTTCTGGGCGGGCGAGCACGGCTACACCTTC. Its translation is CSVGFWAGEHGYTF.

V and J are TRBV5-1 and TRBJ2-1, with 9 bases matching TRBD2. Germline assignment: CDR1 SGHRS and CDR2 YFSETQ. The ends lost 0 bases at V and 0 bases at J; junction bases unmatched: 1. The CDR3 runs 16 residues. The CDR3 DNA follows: TGCGCCAGCAGCTTGGGGACTAGCGCCTCCTACAATGAGCAGTTCTTC. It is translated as CASSLGTSASYNEQFF.

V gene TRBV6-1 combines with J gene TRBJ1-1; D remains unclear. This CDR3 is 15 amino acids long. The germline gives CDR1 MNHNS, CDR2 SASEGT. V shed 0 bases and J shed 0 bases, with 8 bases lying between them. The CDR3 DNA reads TGTGCCAGCAGTGAAGCCGACGCGATGAACACTGAAGCTTTCTTT. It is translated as CASSEADAMNTEAFF.

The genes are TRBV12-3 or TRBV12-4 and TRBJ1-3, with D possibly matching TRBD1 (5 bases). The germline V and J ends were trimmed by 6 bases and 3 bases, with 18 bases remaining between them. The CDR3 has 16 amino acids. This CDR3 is CASRPGRQVFGNTIYF. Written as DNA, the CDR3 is TGTGCCAGCAGGCCGGGACGCCAAGTCTTTGGAAACACCATATATTTT.

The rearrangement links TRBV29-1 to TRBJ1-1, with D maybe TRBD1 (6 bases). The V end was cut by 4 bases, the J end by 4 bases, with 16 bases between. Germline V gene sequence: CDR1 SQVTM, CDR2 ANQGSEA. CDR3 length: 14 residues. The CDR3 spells CSVGEQGVGTEAFF. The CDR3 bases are TGCAGCGTTGGTGAACAGGGAGTGGGCACTGAAGCTTTCTTT.

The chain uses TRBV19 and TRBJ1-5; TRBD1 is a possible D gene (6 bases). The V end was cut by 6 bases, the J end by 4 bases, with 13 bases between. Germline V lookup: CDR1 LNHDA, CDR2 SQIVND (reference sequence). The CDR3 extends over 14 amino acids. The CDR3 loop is CASSKSQGNQPQHF. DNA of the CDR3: TGTGCCAGTAGCAAATCCCAGGGGAATCAGCCCCAGCATTTT.